This T cell receptor (beta chain) is drawn from a study of early T cells in non-severe SARS-CoV-2 infection. The overall study: The chains were unpaired, and the sequenced material was bulk RNA from unsorted whole blood. Whole-study findings and limits: VDJdb matches were skewed toward anti-spike CD8 T cell responses.

With V trimmed by 6 bases and J by 5 bases, 12 bases remained unmatched. The CDR3 is made up of 17 amino acids. This clonotype was seen a few times. The antigen remains undetermined. Individual cDNA molecules carried attached unique molecular identifiers. Using its own MiXCR run on the 5' RACE reads, TCRdb lists one record per CDR3 protein. The repertoire holds tens of thousands of distinct CDR3 sequences, roughly 6% seen once, with 12% in the top ten. The sequencing input was whole blood. This receptor was taken from an adult who was a healthcare worker with PCR-confirmed SARS-CoV-2 infection or an uninfected control (not recorded which). The chain uses TRBV12-3 or TRBV12-4 and TRBJ2-3; 12 bases line up with TRBD2. The CDR3 sequence is CASSPGLAGKLRDTQYF. The DNA of the CDR3 is TGTGCCAGCAGCCCAGGACTAGCGGGGAAGCTTAGAGATACGCAGTATTTT.